Each of the 27 T cell receptor beta chains below was sequenced from the same sample in a study of blood T cell dynamics during melanoma immunotherapy. Sequencing used immunoSEQ multiplex PCR; TCRdb keeps in-frame clones, though not all of them. The sample holds more than 10,000 clones, around 80% seen once. Stated time point: week 3, after first cycle of checkpoint inhibitor. Material: blood, obtained from a patient treated with checkpoint blockade. All receptors come from a human donor with melanoma.

The CDR3 DNA follows: TGTGCCAGCAGCGTAGATCTGGGCGGACAAGAGACCCAGTACTTC. It is translated as CASSVDLGGQETQYF. The chain recombines TRBV9 with TRBJ2-5; no firm D call. This CDR3 has 15 amino acids. The V gene's germline CDR1 is SGDLS and CDR2 YYNGEE. Trimming pared 0 bases from V and 2 bases from J, leaving 11 bases between. The entire variable domain, with the rest obtained from reference TRBV9 and TRBJ2-5, is as follows: DSGVTQTPKHLITATGQRVTLRCSPRSGDLSVYWYQQSLDQGLQFLIQYYNGEERAKGNILERFSAQQFPDLHSELNLSSLELGDSALYFCASSVDLGGQETQYFGPGTRLLVL.

The chain joins TRBV18 to TRBJ2-3, with unresolved D. Trimming took 0 bases from V and 3 from J, leaving 13 bases between them. The CDR3 sequence is 16 residues long. Germline V gives CDR1 KGHSH, CDR2 LQKENI. CDR3 coding DNA: TGTGCCAGCTCACCACCTGGAGCCGGGCGAACAGATACGCAGTATTTT. Protein sequence: CASSPPGAGRTDTQYF.

The gene calls are TRBV28 and TRBJ2-2; TRBD1 aligns across 9 bases. The germline V gene encodes CDR1 MDHEN and CDR2 SYDVKM. The V and J ends lost 6 bases and 5 bases, in that order; junction bases with no gene match: 7. CDR3 length: 15 amino acids. The DNA for the CDR3 is TGTGCCAGCAGCTTCCGACAGGGGGAAACCGGGGAGCTGTTTTTT. Amino acids: CASSFRQGETGELFF.

This chain uses TRBV7-9 with TRBJ2-2; TRBD2 aligns across 8 bases. The ends lost 2 bases at V and 6 bases at J; junction bases unmatched: 5. Germline values: CDR1 SEHNR, CDR2 FQNEAQ (reference sequence). There are 15 residues in the CDR3. Written as DNA, the CDR3 is TGTGCCAGCAGCTTAATGGGACTAGATGCCGGGGAGCTGTTTTTT. This encodes CASSLMGLDAGELFF.

DNA for the CDR3: TGCAGCGTTGATGGGACTAGCGGGGGTAATGAGCAGTTCTTC. It translates to CSVDGTSGGNEQFF. V is TRBV29-1 and J is TRBJ2-1; 14 bases agree with TRBD2. J was trimmed by 7 bases and V by 3 bases; bases with no gene match: 2. The CDR3 totals 14 residues. Germline CDR1 and CDR2: SQVTM and ANQGSEA.

V is TRBV7-2 and J is TRBJ1-1; D is undetermined. CDR1 SGHTA and CDR2 FQGNSA come from the germline V gene. The V and J ends lost 5 bases and 1 base respectively, with 11 bases between them. The CDR3 has 14 residues. For the CDR3, the DNA is TGTGCCAGCAGCCCGAGATCCGGGAACACTGAAGCTTTCTTT. Translation: CASSPRSGNTEAFF.

The chain employs TRBV7-2 and TRBJ2-5; D might be TRBD1 (5 bases). The CDR3 consists of 15 residues. CDR1 is SGHTA and CDR2 is FQGNSA in the germline V gene. V was cut by 2 bases and J by 4 bases, with 14 bases left in between. DNA for the CDR3: TGTGCCAGCAGCTTATATAAGGGGCTCCGAGAGACCCAGTACTTC. Translating gives CASSLYKGLRETQYF. Variable domain in full (rest from reference TRBV7-2 and TRBJ2-5): GAGVSQSPSNKVTEKGKDVELRCDPISGHTALYWYRQSLGQGLEFLIYFQGNSAPDKSGLPSDRFSAERTGGSVSTLTIQRTQQEDSAVYLCASSLYKGLRETQYFGPGTRLLVL.

The chain joins TRBV4-2 to TRBJ2-3; 14 nucleotides agree with TRBD2. Germline trimming cut 5 bases from V and 3 bases from J; bases unmatched to any gene: 10. The CDR3 has 18 amino acids. The germline V gene encodes CDR1 LGHNA and CDR2 YNFKEQ. This chain's CDR3 is CASSVTGTSGGGTDTQYF. CDR3 DNA: TGTGCCAGCAGCGTTACCGGGACTAGCGGGGGTGGAACAGATACGCAGTATTTT.

In its sample, this clone was seen once. The chain uses TRBV5-1 and TRBJ2-1, with a tentative D call TRBD2 (6 bases). The CDR3 loop spans 14 amino acids. Trimming left V 0 bases short and J 8 bases short, with 12 bases between. CDR1 is SGHRS, CDR2 YFSETQ, per germline. The CDR3 protein is CASSLELARDEQFF. DNA of the CDR3: TGCGCCAGCAGCTTGGAACTAGCCCGGGATGAGCAGTTCTTC.

Only one count was recorded for this clone. The chain carries TRBV10-3 and TRBJ2-1; no reliable D call. Germline CDR1 is ENHRY and CDR2 is SYGVKD. The CDR3 contains 14 residues. With 0 bases removed from V and 5 bases from J, the gap between germline ends came to 8 bases. CDR3 sequence reads: CAISESRQDNEQFF. In DNA form, the CDR3 reads TGTGCCATCAGTGAGTCGCGGCAGGACAATGAGCAGTTCTTC.

This rearrangement joins TRBV10-3 to TRBJ1-6; 7 bases agree with TRBD1. V dropped 11 bases and J dropped 7; count of bases not matched to a gene: 8. Germline lookup yields CDR1 ENHRY and CDR2 SYGVKD. This CDR3 is 13 amino acids long. CDR3: CAARDSPNSPLHF. Written as DNA, the CDR3 is TGTGCCGCGAGGGACAGCCCGAATTCACCCCTCCACTTT.

The rearrangement joins TRBV10-3 to TRBJ2-1; D unresolved. Germline CDR1 and CDR2: ENHRY and SYGVKD. Deletions cut 4 bases from V and 7 bases from J, with 8 bases between. The CDR3 extends over 12 amino acids. CDR3 region: CAISVVSNEQFF. The CDR3 nucleotides read TGTGCCATCAGTGTAGTGAGTAATGAGCAGTTCTTC.

The CDR3 DNA sequence: TGTGCCAGCAGGGACTACCGGGGGAGCAATCAGCCCCAGCATTTT. It encodes CASRDYRGSNQPQHF. The chain recombines TRBV2 with TRBJ1-5, with a weak D call TRBD1 (5 bases). CDR3 length: 15 amino acids. Germline CDR1 reads SNHLY; CDR2 reads FYNNEI. The V and J ends lost 6 bases and 1 base respectively, with 13 bases between them.

The chain employs TRBV21-1 and TRBJ2-7; the listed D gene, TRBD1, was not tested against the DNA. TRBV21-1 is classified as a pseudogene. The CDR3 loop spans 14 amino acids. The CDR3 is CASRLRGQGYEQYV. DNA for the CDR3: TGTGCCAGCAGGCTTCGGGGACAGGGCTACGAGCAGTACGTC.

This chain links TRBV18 with TRBJ1-4; possibly TRBD1 for D (5 bases). The germline V gene has CDR1 KGHSH and CDR2 LQKENI. The CDR3 extends over 16 amino acids. Deletions cut 5 bases from V and 5 bases from J, with 18 bases between. CDR3 sequence reads: CASSSLRNNRNEKLFF. The CDR3 DNA follows: TGTGCCAGCTCATCGCTTCGGAACAACAGGAATGAAAAACTGTTTTTT.

This clone was picked up one time. The rearrangement uses TRBV2 and TRBJ2-1, with D tentatively TRBD1 (6 bases). CDR1 is SNHLY and CDR2 is FYNNEI in the germline V gene. The CDR3 spans 13 residues. Trimming removed 8 bases from V and 3 bases from J, with 11 bases in between. The CDR3 region has the DNA TGTGCCAGCGGAACAGGGATCTACAATGAGCAGTTCTTC. Its translation is CASGTGIYNEQFF.

The chain has TRBV7-2 and TRBJ2-7; TRBD2 agrees at 11 bases. V was pared by 4 bases and J by 6 bases, with 11 bases of the junction left unmatched. The germline V gene has CDR1 SGHTA and CDR2 FQGNSA. This CDR3 comprises 16 residues. This chain's CDR3 is CASSSSTLAGAGEQYF. DNA for the CDR3: TGTGCCAGCAGCTCTTCCACACTAGCGGGAGCGGGCGAGCAGTACTTC.

This rearrangement joins TRBV19 to TRBJ1-2; 9 nucleotides agree with TRBD1. This CDR3 has 14 amino acids. The junction had 5 bases not matched to a gene; V was cut back by 5 bases and J by 4 bases. Germline values: CDR1 LNHDA, CDR2 SQIVND (reference sequence). Here the CDR3 DNA reads TGTGCCAGTAGTTATACAGGGGGCGCCTATGGCTACACCTTC. It yields the protein CASSYTGGAYGYTF.

This chain connects TRBV13 to TRBJ1-4, with TRBD1 matching over 7 bases. CDR1 and CDR2 (germline): PRHDT, FYEKMQ (reference sequence). CDR3 length: 15 amino acids. V was clipped by 5 bases and J by 7 bases; unmatched bases: 10. The CDR3 nucleotides are TGTGCCAGCAGCCTCAATGGAGGGGGCGGTGAAAAACTGTTTTTT. Protein sequence: CASSLNGGGGEKLFF.

J is TRBJ1-1 and V is TRBV4-3, with D unresolved. The CDR3 loop spans 14 amino acids. In germline, CDR1 is LGHNA, CDR2 YSLEER. V lost 0 bases to trimming and J lost 1 base, with 6 bases between them. The CDR3 sequence is CASSQDGGNTEAFF. The CDR3 DNA reads as TGCGCCAGCAGCCAAGATGGAGGGAACACTGAAGCTTTCTTT.

The rearrangement links TRBV6-4 to TRBJ2-3; the match to TRBD1 covers 7 bases. The ends lost 5 bases at V and 0 bases at J; junction bases unmatched: 8. This CDR3 has 16 amino acids. Per the germline V gene, CDR1 is MRHNA and CDR2 is SNTAGT. As DNA, the CDR3 is TGTGCCAGCAGTTCCACAGGGGACGAAAGCACAGATACGCAGTATTTT. It encodes CASSSTGDESTDTQYF.

With respect to this clone: The CDR3 carries no conserved terminal phenylalanine or tryptophan, so it likely arises from a read error. No DNA is shown, since the ends of the CDR3 on it are uncertain; the CDR3 is the one TCRdb lists. The rearrangement joins TRBV27 to TRBJ2-6; TRBD2 is the table's D call, not checked against the DNA. From germline, CDR1 is MNHEY and CDR2 SMNVEV (reference sequence). The CDR3 is made up of 9 amino acids, end residues included. This CDR3 is CASTPERAS.

The rearrangement joins TRBV9 to TRBJ2-5; D possibly corresponds to TRBD2 (6 bases). V gave up 1 base and J gave up 5 bases, with 12 bases separating them. Germline CDR1 is SGDLS and CDR2 is YYNGEE. The CDR3 is made up of 14 amino acids. The CDR3 bases are TGTGCCAGCAGCGTATCTGTGGCGGGGGAGACCCAGTACTTC. This gives the protein CASSVSVAGETQYF.

The chain recombines TRBV18 with TRBJ2-5; D assignment may be TRBD1 or TRBD2 (6 bases each). V lost 3 bases and J 5 bases, leaving 13 bases between the germline ends. The CDR3 is 14 amino acids. From germline, CDR1 is KGHSH and CDR2 LQKENI. This CDR3 is CASSPTGAQETQYF. As DNA, the CDR3 is TGTGCCAGCTCACCGACGGGGGCGCAGGAGACCCAGTACTTC. Full variable domain (missing parts from reference TRBV18 and TRBJ2-5): NAGVMQNPRHLVRRRGQEARLRCSPMKGHSHVYWYRQLPEEGLKFMVYLQKENIIDESGMPKERFSAEFPKEGPSILRIQQVVRGDSAAYFCASSPTGAQETQYFGPGTRLLVL.

The rearrangement uses TRBV19 and TRBJ2-3, with 12 bases that match TRBD2. The CDR3 sequence is 16 residues long. Germline loops: CDR1 LNHDA, CDR2 SQIVND (reference sequence). V gave up 4 bases and J gave up 2 bases; unmatched junction bases: 4. The CDR3 sequence: CASSRGLAGYTDTQYF. CDR3 DNA sequence: TGTGCCAGTAGTAGAGGACTAGCGGGATACACAGATACGCAGTATTTT.

V and J are TRBV7-2 and TRBJ1-5; no firm D call. V shed 5 bases and J shed 2 bases, with 10 bases lying between them. CDR3 length: 14 amino acids. Germline V lookup: CDR1 SGHTA, CDR2 FQGNSA. The CDR3 bases are TGTGCCAGCAGCCCAACCTACGGCAATCAGCCCCAGCATTTT. It is translated as CASSPTYGNQPQHF.

J is TRBJ2-5 and V is TRBV5-1; possibly TRBD1 or TRBD2 for D (6 bases each). Per germline, CDR1 SGHRS and CDR2 YFSETQ. The CDR3 has 15 residues. V lost 0 bases to trimming and J lost 3 bases, with 12 bases between them. This CDR3 is CASSLAGGREETQYF. In DNA, the CDR3 is TGCGCCAGCAGCTTGGCCGGGGGCAGGGAAGAGACCCAGTACTTC.